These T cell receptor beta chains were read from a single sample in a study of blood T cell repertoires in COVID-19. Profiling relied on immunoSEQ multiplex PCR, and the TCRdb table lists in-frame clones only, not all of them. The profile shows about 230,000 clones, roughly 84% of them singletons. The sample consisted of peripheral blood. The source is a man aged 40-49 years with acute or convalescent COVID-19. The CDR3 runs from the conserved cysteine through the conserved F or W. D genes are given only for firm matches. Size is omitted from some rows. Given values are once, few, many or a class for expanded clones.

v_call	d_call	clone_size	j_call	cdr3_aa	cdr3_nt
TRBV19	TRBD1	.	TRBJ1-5	CASSIYSAGTGFGQPQHF	TGTGCCAGTAGTATTTACTCCGCCGGGACAGGGTTTGGTCAGCCCCAGCATTTT
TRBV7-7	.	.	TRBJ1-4	CASSLARGGEKLFF	TGTGCTAGCAGCTTAGCGCGGGGTGGGGAAAAACTGTTTTTT
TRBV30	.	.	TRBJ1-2	CAWSGGRRNNYGYTF	TGTGCCTGGAGTGGGGGCCGACGAAATAACTATGGCTACACCTTC
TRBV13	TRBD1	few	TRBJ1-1	CASSAPTGVVAGTEAFF	TGTGCCAGCAGCGCCCCTACAGGGGTGGTCGCGGGGACTGAAGCTTTCTTT
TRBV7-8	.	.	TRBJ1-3	CASSLGAGRGSGNTIYF	TGTGCCAGCAGCTTGGGGGCTGGGAGGGGATCAGGAAACACCATATATTTT
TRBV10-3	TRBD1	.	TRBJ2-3	CAIRGDRGTDTQYF	TGTGCCATCAGAGGGGACAGGGGGACAGATACGCAGTATTTT
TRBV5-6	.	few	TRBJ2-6	CASSLDGVSGANVLTF	TGTGCCAGCAGCTTGGACGGGGTGTCTGGGGCCAACGTCCTGACTTTC
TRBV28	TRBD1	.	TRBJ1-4	CASSQGDRGGEKLFF	TGTGCCAGCAGTCAAGGGGACAGGGGAGGTGAAAAACTGTTTTTT
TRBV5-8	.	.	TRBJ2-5	CASSPGGPKTQYF	TGTGCCAGCAGCCCGGGGGGCCCCAAGACCCAGTACTTC
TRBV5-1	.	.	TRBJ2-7	CASSLVEYRTFSYEQYF	TGCGCCAGCAGCTTGGTCGAGTACAGAACTTTCTCCTACGAGCAGTACTTC
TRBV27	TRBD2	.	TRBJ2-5	CASSPPPQRGTQETQYF	TGTGCCAGCAGTCCACCCCCCCAGCGGGGGACCCAAGAGACCCAGTACTTC
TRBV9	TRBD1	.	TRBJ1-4	CASSVDRDRDEKLFF	TGTGCCAGCAGCGTAGACCGGGACAGGGACGAAAAACTGTTTTTT
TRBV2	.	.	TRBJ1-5	CASSSGMYQPQHF	TGTGCCAGCAGTAGTGGCATGTATCAGCCCCAGCATTTT
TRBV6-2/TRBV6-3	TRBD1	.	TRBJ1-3	CASSLTGTGNTIYF	TGTGCCAGCAGTTTGACAGGGACTGGAAACACCATATATTTT
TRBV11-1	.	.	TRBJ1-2	CASSPQGANYGYTF	TGTGCCAGCAGCCCCCAGGGCGCTAACTATGGCTACACCTTC
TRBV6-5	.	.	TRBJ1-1	CASSYPQEGEAFF	TGTGCCAGCAGTTACCCTCAAGAGGGTGAAGCTTTCTTT
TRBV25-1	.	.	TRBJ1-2	CASSGTYDGYTF	TGTGCCAGCAGTGGAACATATGATGGCTACACCTTC
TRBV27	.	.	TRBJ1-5	CASIGGGQPQHF	TGTGCCAGCATAGGAGGCGGTCAGCCCCAGCATTTT
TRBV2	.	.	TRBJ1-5	CASSIPGDNQPQHF	TGTGCCAGCAGTATTCCAGGGGATAATCAGCCCCAGCATTTT
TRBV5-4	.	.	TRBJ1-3	CASSLIGGNTIYF	TGTGCCAGCAGCTTGATCGGTGGAAACACCATATATTTT
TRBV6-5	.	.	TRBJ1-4	CASGRTNEKLFF	TGTGCCAGCGGGCGAACCAATGAAAAACTGTTTTTT
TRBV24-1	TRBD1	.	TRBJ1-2	CATSDHPGLGTGSGDGYTF	TGTGCCACCAGTGATCACCCCGGGCTTGGGACAGGCTCTGGGGATGGCTACACCTTC
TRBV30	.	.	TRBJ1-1	CAWSVTGRNTEAFF	TGTGCCTGGAGTGTAACAGGGAGGAACACTGAAGCTTTCTTT
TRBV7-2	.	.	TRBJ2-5	CASSLDSGPGTQYF	TGTGCCAGCAGCTTAGATTCAGGGCCTGGGACCCAGTACTTC
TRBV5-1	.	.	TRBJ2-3	CASSPGASGGTDTQYF	TGCGCCAGCAGCCCGGGAGCCTCTGGGGGCACAGATACGCAGTATTTT
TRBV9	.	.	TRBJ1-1	CASSVGQGLSTEAFF	TGTGCCAGCAGCGTAGGCCAGGGGCTGAGCACTGAAGCTTTCTTT
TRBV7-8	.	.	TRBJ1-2	CASSLDLLDSYGYTF	TGTGCCAGCAGCTTAGACCTTTTAGACAGCTATGGCTACACCTTC
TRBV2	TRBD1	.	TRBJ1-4	CASGQVSEKLFF	TGTGCCAGCGGACAGGTTAGCGAAAAACTGTTTTTT
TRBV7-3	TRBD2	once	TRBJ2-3	CASSWGAGVSTDTQYF	TGTGCCAGCAGCTGGGGCGCGGGGGTTAGCACAGATACGCAGTATTTT
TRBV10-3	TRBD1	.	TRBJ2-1	CAISKDRAGYNEQFF	TGTGCCATCAGCAAGGACAGGGCCGGTTACAATGAGCAGTTCTTC
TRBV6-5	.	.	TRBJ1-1	CASSRVADTEAFF	TGTGCCAGCAGCAGGGTTGCGGACACTGAAGCTTTCTTT
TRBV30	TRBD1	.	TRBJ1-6	CAWSYRGDSPLHF	TGTGCCTGGAGTTACAGGGGAGATTCACCCCTCCACTTT
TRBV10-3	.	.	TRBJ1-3	CAISDQGRRSGNTIYF	TGTGCCATCAGTGATCAGGGTCGAAGGTCTGGAAACACCATATATTTT
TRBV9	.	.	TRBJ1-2	CASSVGGGDYGYTF	TGTGCCAGCAGCGTAGGAGGAGGGGACTATGGCTACACCTTC
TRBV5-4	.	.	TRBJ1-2	CASSPPDRPNYGYTF	TGTGCCAGCAGCCCCCCGGACAGACCGAACTATGGCTACACCTTC
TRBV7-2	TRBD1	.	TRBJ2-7	CASSLRDREIRTYEQYF	TGTGCCAGCAGCCTCCGGGACAGGGAAATAAGGACCTACGAGCAGTACTTC